Here is one T cell receptor beta chain with its context. Its antigen is not yet known. No much larger clone exists at a distance of one base, and base qualities are not known. The sample belongs to a study of cytomegalovirus exposure and HLA in healthy donors (dated by TCRdb to about 2017). Notes on the research overall: According to a later analysis, the 120 or so validation repertoires were produced on the same platform as the 666 repertoires of the first cohort. The study combined high-throughput TCR immunosequencing, statistical association of individual TCRs with disease status, and machine learning to predict cytomegalovirus infection status. Besides the first cohort of approximately 710 subjects, a separate validation cohort made up of some 110 different subjects was used. The aim of the study was to test whether cataloging public T cell receptors could identify signatures of past pathogen exposure.

Donors formed part of the validation cohort, which comprised 120 subjects and was distinct from the first cohort of 666 subjects. What the study reported, not specific to this receptor: Three of the identified cytomegalovirus-associated TCR beta chains were confirmed in vitro to be specific for cytomegalovirus antigens. A later analysis lacked HLA typing for the validation cohort, so it scored co-occurrence in that cohort across all 120 repertoires. The authors suggested that the approach could potentially be generalized to other disease states and immunological phenotypes. Most TCR sequences were observed very rarely across donors, whereas some public TCRs were present in many individuals. Subsequent analysis determined that TCRs grouped into clusters in the first cohort also showed a tendency toward co-occurrence across the approximately 110 validation repertoires, and 90% to 95% of cluster scores exceeded 0. The study listed 150 to 200 TCR beta chains as associated with cytomegalovirus. The classifier was reported to diagnose cytomegalovirus status with high specificity and sensitivity in both the original cohort and the validation cohort.

Library prep was done by the immunoSEQ multiplex PCR assay. As for the authors' bioinformatics: A statistical classification framework was built for diagnosing cytomegalovirus status from the catalog of TCR beta chain sequences. This immuneACCESS table, as held by TCRdb, lists in-frame sequences with V and J called but not all clones. Of the missing ones, under half trace to an unresolved V gene in checked studies; the others have no known cause. D and trimming come from the DNA, and the V and J calls and clone size come from that table. Recorded for this sample are 300,000 or so clones; roughly 90% of them occurred a single time. Around 0.88% of the sample is held by the ten biggest clonotypes. The sequence was obtained from a man in his thirties or forties in good health and CMV-seronegative. Material for sequencing was PBMCs.

The CDR3 sequence is CASSEMDRSYEKLFF. In nucleotide form, the sequence is TGTGCCAGCAGTGAAATGGACAGAAGCTATGAAAAACTGTTTTTT. The chain couples TRBV6-1 to TRBJ1-4, and perhaps TRBD1 as D gene, on 6 matching bases. V and J lose 2 bases and 6 bases, and a span of 13 bases separates them. The CDR3 runs 15 amino acids, cysteine and phenylalanine included. Only CDR3 DNA remains: 45 bases, in frame from the first base. Per the germline V gene, MNHNS is the CDR1 and SASEGT is the CDR2.